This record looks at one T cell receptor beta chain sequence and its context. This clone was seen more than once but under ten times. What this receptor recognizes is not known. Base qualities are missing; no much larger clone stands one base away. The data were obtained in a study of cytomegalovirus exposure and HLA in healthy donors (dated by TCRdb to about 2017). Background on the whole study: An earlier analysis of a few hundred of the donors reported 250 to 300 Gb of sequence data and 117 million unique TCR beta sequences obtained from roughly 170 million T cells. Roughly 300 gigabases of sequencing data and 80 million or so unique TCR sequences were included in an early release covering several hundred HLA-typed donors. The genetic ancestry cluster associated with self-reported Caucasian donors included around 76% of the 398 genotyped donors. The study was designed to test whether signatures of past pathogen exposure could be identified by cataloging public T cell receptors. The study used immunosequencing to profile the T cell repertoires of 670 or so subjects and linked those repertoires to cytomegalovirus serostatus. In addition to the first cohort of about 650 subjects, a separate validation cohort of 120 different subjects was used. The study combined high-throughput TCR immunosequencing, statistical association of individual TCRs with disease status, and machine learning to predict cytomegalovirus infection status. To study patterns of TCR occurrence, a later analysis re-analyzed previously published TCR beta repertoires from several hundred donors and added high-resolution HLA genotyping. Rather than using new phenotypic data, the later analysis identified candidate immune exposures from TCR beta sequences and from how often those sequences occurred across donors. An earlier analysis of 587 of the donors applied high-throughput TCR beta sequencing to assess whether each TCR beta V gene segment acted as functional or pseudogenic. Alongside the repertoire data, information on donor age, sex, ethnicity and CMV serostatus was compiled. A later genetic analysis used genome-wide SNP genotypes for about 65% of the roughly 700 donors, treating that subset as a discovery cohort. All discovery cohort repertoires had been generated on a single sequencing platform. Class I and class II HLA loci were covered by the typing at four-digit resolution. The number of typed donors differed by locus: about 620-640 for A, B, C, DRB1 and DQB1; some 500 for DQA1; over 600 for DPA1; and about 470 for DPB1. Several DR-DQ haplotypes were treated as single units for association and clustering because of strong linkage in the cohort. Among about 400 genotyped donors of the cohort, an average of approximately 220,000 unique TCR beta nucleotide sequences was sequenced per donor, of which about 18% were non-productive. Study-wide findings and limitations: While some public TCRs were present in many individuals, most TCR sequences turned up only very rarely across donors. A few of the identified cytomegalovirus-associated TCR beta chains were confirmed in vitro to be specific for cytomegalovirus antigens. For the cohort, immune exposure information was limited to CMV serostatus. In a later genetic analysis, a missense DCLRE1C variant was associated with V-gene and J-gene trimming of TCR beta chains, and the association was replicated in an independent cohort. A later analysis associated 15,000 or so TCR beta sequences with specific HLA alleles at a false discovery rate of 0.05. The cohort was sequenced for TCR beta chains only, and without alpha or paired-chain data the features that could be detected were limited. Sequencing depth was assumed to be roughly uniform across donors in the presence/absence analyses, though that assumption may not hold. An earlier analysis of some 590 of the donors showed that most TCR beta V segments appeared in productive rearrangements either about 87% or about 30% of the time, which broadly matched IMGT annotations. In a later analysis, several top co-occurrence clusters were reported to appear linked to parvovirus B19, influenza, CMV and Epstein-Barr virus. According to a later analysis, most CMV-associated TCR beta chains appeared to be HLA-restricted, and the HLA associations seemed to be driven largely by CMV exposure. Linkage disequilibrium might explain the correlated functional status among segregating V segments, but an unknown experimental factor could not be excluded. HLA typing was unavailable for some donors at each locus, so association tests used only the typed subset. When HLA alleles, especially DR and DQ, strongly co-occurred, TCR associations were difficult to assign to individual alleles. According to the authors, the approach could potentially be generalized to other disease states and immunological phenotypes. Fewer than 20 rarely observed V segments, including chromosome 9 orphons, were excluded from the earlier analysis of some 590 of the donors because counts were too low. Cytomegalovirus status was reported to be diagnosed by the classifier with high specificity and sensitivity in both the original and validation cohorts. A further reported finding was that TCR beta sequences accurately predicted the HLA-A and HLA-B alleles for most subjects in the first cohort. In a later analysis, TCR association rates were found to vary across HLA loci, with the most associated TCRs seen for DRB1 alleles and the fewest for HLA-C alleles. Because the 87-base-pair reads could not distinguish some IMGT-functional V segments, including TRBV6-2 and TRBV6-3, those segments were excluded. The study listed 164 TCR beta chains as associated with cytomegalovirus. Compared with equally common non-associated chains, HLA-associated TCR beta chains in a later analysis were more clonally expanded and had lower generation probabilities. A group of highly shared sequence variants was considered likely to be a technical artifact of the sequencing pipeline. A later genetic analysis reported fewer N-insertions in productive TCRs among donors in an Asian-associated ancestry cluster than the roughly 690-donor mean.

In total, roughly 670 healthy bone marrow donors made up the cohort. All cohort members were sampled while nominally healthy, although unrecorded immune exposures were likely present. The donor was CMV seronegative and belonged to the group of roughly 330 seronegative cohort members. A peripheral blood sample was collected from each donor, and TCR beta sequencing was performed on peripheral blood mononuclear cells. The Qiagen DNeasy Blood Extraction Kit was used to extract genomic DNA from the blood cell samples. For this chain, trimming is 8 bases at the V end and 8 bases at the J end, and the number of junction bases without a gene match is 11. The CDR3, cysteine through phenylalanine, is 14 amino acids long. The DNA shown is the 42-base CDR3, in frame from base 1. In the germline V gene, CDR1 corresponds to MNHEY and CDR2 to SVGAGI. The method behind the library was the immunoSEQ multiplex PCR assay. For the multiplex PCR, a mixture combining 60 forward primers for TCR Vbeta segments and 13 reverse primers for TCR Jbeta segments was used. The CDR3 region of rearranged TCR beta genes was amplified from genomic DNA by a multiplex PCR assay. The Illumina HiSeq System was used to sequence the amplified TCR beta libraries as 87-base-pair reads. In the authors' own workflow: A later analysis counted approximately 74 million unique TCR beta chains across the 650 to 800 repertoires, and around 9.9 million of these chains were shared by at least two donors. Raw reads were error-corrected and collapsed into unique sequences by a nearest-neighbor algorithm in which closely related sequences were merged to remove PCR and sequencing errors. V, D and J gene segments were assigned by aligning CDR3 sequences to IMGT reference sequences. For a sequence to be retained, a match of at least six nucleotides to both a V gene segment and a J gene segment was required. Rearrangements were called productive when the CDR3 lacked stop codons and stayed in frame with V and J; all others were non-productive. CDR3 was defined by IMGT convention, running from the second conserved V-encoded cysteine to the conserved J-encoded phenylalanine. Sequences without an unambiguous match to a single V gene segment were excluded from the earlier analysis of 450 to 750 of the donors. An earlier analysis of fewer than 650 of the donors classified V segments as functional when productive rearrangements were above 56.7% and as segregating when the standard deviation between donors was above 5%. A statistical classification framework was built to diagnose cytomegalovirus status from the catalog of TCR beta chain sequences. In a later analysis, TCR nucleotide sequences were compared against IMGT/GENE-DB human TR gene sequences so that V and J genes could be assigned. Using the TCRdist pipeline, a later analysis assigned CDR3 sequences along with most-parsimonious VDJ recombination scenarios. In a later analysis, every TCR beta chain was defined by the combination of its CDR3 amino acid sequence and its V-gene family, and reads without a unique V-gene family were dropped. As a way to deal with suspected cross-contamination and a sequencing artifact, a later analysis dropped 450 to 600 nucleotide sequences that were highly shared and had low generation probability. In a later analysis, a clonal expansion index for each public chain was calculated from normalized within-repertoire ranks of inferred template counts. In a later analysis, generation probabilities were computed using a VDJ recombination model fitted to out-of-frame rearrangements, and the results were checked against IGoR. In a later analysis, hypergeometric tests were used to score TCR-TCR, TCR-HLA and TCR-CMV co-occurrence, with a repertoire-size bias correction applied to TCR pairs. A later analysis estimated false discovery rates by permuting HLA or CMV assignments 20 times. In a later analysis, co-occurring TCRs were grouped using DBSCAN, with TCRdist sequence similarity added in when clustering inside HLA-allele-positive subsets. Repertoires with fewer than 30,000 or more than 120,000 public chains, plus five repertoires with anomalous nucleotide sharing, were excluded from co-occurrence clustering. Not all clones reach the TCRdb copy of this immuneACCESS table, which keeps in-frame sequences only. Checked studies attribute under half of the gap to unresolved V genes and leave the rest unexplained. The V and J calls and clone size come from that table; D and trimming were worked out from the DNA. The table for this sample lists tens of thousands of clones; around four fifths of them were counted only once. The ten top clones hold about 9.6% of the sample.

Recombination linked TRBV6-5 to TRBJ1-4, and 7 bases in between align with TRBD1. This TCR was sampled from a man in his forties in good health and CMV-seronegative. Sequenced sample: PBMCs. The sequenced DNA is TGTGCCAGCGGCTACAGGGGAAGTGGGGAAAAACTGTTTTTT. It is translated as CASGYRGSGEKLFF.